This note documents a single TCR beta chain sequence. What it binds is unknown. TCRdb keeps only in-frame clones here, not all; method: immunoSEQ multiplex PCR. The table has 200,000 or so clones, more than 75% seen once. This entry is derived from a study of cytotoxic CD8 clonotypes in ibrutinib-treated CLL. Study conclusions and caveats: Sampling times, which were not matched between the groups, differed between sustained-remission patients and progressing patients.

This CDR3 contains 11 residues. The V gene end was trimmed by 7 bases and the J gene end by 5 bases; junction bases not matched to a gene: 5. Germline V gene sequence: CDR1 SQVTM, CDR2 ANQGSEA. This rearrangement joins TRBV29-1 to TRBJ2-7; 7 bases line up with TRBD2. The source is a human donor with chronic lymphocytic leukemia. Material: PBMCs, obtained after 12 months of ibrutinib treatment. DNA of the CDR3: TGCAGCGCCGTGGGGGGGAACGAGCAGTACTTC. Encoded protein: CSAVGGNEQYF.